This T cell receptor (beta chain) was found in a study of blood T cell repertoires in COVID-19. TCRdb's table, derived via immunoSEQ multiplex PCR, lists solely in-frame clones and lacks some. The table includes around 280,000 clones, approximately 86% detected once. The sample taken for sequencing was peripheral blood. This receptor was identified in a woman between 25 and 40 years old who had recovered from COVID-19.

Here the CDR3 reads CASSVGLAGGPSDEQFF. In nucleotides, the CDR3 is TGTGCCAGCAGCGTCGGACTAGCGGGAGGGCCGTCGGATGAGCAGTTCTTC. This chain links TRBV9 with TRBJ2-1; TRBD2 agrees at 15 bases. The CDR3 has 17 amino acids. Germline CDR1 and CDR2: SGDLS and YYNGEE. V was clipped by 2 bases and J by 8 bases; unmatched bases: 8. Filled out from reference TRBV9 and TRBJ2-1, the complete variable domain reads DSGVTQTPKHLITATGQRVTLRCSPRSGDLSVYWYQQSLDQGLQFLIQYYNGEERAKGNILERFSAQQFPDLHSELNLSSLELGDSALYFCASSVGLAGGPSDEQFFGPGTRLTVL.